This T cell receptor (beta chain) is drawn from a study of CD8 T cells in Susac syndrome. RNA totalling about 0.45 to 1 ug underwent reverse transcription with random hexamers. An immunoSEQ multiplex PCR generated amplified TCR beta CDR3 products spanning 54 Vbeta and 13 Jbeta. TCRdb processed the immunoSEQ multiplex PCR reads anew with MiXCR; each CDR3 protein has one entry. The sample contains approximately 210,000 distinct CDR3 sequences, 94% of which appear only once. CDR1 is LGHNA and CDR2 is YSLEER in the germline V gene. The CDR3 is made up of 18 amino acids. V lost 4 bases to trimming and J lost 3 bases; unmatched junction nucleotides: 11.

The specimen sequenced was CD4+ T cells from PBMCs. The V gene is TRBV4-3, the J gene TRBJ2-6; TRBD1 agrees at 8 bases. The sequence came from a human donor with Susac syndrome. CDR3 DNA sequence: TGCGCCAGCAGCCGAGATGTGACAGGGGATGGTGGGGCCAACGTCCTGACTTTC. This gives the protein CASSRDVTGDGGANVLTF.